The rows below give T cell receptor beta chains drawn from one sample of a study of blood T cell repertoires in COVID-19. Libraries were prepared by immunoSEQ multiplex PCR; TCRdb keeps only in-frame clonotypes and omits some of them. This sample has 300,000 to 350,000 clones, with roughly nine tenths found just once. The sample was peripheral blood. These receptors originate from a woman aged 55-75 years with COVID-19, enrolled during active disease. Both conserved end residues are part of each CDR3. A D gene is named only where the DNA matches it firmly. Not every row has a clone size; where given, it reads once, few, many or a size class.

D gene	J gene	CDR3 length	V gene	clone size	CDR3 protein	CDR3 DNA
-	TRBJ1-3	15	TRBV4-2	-	CASSPYPVTGNTIYF	TGTGCCAGCAGCCCTTACCCGGTGACTGGAAACACCATATATTTT
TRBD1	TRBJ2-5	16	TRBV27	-	CASSLILGTGLETQYF	TGTGCCAGCAGTTTGATATTGGGGACAGGGCTTGAGACCCAGTACTTC
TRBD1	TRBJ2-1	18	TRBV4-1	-	CASSQSLAGTGGGNEQFF	TGCGCCAGCAGCCAATCCCTTGCCGGGACAGGGGGCGGGAATGAGCAGTTCTTC
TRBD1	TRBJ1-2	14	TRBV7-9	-	CASSSERTGTGYTF	TGTGCCAGCAGCTCGGAAAGGACAGGGACTGGCTACACCTTC
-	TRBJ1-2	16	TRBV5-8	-	CASSRTATNILYGYTF	TGTGCCAGCAGCAGGACAGCAACCAATATCCTCTATGGCTACACCTTC
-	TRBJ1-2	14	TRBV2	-	CATHESRGNYGYTF	TGTGCCACCCATGAGTCCAGGGGTAACTATGGCTACACCTTC
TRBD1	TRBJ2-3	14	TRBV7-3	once	CASSVTGVADTQYF	TGTGCCAGCAGCGTGACAGGGGTGGCAGATACGCAGTATTTT
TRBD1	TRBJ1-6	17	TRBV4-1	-	CASSQGPGQGGNSPLHF	TGCGCCAGCAGCCAAGGCCCAGGACAGGGAGGGAATTCACCCCTCCACTTT
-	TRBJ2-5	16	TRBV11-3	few	CASSFHIDRIQETQYF	TGTGCCAGCAGCTTCCACATCGACAGGATCCAAGAGACCCAGTACTTC
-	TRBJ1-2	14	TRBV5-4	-	CASSVGGSGYGYTF	TGTGCCAGCAGTGTCGGGGGATCTGGCTATGGCTACACCTTC
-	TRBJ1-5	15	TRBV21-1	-	CASSNRDRAGQPQHF	TGTGCCAGCAGCAATAGGGACAGGGCCGGTCAGCCCCAGCATTTT
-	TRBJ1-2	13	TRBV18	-	CASSPEYLYGYTF	TGTGCCAGCTCACCAGAGTACCTATATGGCTACACCTTC
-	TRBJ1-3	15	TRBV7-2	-	CASSLYLFSGNTIYF	TGTGCCAGCAGCTTATATTTGTTCTCTGGAAACACCATATATTTT
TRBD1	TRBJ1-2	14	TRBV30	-	CAWSPRTGRSGYTF	TGTGCCTGGAGTCCACGGACAGGCCGGAGTGGCTACACCTTC
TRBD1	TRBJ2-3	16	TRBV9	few	CASSKPGQGTRDTQYF	TGTGCCAGCAGTAAACCGGGACAGGGTACCCGAGATACGCAGTATTTT
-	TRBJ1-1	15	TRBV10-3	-	CAISVLPMGDTEAFF	TGTGCCATCAGTGTACTCCCCATGGGAGACACTGAAGCTTTCTTT
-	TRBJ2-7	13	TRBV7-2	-	CASSSQVSYEQYF	TGTGCCAGCAGCTCGCAGGTATCCTACGAGCAGTACTTC
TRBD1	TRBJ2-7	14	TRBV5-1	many	CASSIYRGQREQYF	TGCGCCAGCAGCATTTACAGGGGGCAGAGGGAGCAGTACTTC